The following is a T cell receptor (beta chain) sequence with its context. This entry comes from a study of blood T cell repertoires in COVID-19. Produced via immunoSEQ multiplex PCR; TCRdb's table is partial and in-frame only. The data show fewer than 85,000 clones, 82% seen once. V lost 6 bases and J lost 4; bases outside the gene matches: 13. Germline V gives CDR1 MNHEY, CDR2 SMNVEV (reference sequence). The CDR3 spans 17 residues. V is TRBV27 and J is TRBJ1-1; TRBD1 aligns across 11 bases. The clonotype comes from a human donor in a cohort sampled during active COVID-19. The sample consisted of peripheral blood. The CDR3 coding sequence is TGTGCCAGCAGAAGTACGGACAGGGGGCTAATTATCACTGAAGCTTTCTTT. It translates to CASRSTDRGLIITEAFF.